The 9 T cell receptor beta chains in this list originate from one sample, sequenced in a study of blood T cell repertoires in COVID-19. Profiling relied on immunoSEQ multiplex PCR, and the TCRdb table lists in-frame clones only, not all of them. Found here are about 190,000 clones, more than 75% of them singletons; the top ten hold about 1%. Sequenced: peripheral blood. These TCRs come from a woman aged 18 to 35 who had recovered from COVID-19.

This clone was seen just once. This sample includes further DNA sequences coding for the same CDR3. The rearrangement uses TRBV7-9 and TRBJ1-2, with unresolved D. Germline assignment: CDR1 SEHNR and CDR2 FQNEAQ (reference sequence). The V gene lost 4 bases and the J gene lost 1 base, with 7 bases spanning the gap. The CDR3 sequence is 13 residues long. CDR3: CASSYDSNYGYTF. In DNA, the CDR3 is TGTGCCAGCAGCTATGATAGTAACTATGGCTACACCTTC.

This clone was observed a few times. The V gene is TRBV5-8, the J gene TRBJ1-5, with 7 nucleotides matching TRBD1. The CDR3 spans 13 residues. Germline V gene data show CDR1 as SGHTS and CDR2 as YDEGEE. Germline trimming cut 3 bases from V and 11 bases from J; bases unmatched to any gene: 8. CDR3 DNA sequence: TGTGCCAGCAGCTCCCGGGACAGCGTTTCCCAGCATTTT. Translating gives CASSSRDSVSQHF. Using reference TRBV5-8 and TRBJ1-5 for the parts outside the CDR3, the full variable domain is EAGVTQSPTHLIKTRGQQATLRCSPISGHTSVYWYQQALGLGLQFLLWYDEGEERNRGNFPPRFSGRQFPNYSSELNVNALELEDSALYLCASSSRDSVSQHFGDGTRLSIL.

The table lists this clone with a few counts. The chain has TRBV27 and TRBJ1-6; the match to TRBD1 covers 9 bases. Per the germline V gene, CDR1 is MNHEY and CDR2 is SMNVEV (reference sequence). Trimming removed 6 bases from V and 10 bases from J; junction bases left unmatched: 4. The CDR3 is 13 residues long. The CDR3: CASRDRGLSPLHF. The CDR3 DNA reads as TGTGCCAGCAGGGACAGGGGATTATCACCCCTCCACTTT.

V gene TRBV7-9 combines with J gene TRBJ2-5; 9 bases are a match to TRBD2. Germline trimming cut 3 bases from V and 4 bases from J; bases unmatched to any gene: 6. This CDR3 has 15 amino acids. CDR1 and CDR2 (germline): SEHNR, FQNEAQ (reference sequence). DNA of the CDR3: TGTGCCAGCAGCTTTCCTTTGCGGGAGGGAGAGACCCAGTACTTC. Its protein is CASSFPLREGETQYF.

In DNA form, the CDR3 reads TGCGCCAGCAGCCAGCTTGACAGGGCGCCGTTACGGGGCTACACCTTC. It translates to CASSQLDRAPLRGYTF. This chain links TRBV4-3 with TRBJ1-2; 7 positions agree with TRBD1. The CDR3 runs to 16 residues. CDR1 LGHNA and CDR2 YSLEER come from the germline V gene. The V and J ends lost 3 bases and 8 bases, in that order; junction bases with no gene match: 15.

The DNA of the CDR3 is TGTGCCAGCAGTCCCGGGACAGGTGGGACTGGCACAGATACGCAGTATTTT. It codes for CASSPGTGGTGTDTQYF. The chain is built from TRBV6-4 and TRBJ2-3; 8 bases align to TRBD1. V shed 5 bases and J 1 base; nucleotides not matched to a gene: 11. The CDR3 is 17 residues long. Germline loops: CDR1 MRHNA, CDR2 SNTAGT.

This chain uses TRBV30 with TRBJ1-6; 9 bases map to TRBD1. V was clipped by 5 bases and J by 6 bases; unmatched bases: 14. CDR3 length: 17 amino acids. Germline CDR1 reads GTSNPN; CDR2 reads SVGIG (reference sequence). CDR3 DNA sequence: TGTGCCTGGGGGTATCCCGGGACAGGGTCTCGTAATTCACCCCTCCACTTT. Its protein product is CAWGYPGTGSRNSPLHF.

The CDR3 loop is CASSLGGHGETQYF. The CDR3 DNA reads TGCGCCAGCAGCCTAGGGGGTCACGGGGAGACCCAGTACTTC. The V and J genes are TRBV5-1 and TRBJ2-5, with TRBD1 as a possible D gene (6 bases). Trimming shortened V by 4 bases and J by 5 bases, and 15 bases separated the two germline ends. This CDR3 comprises 14 residues. Germline CDR1 is SGHRS and CDR2 is YFSETQ.

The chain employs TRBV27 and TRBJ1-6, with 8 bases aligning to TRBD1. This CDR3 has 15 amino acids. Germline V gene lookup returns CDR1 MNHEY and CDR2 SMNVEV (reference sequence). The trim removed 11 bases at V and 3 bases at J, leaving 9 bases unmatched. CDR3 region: CASQDRVIYNSPLHF. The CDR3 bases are TGTGCCTCCCAGGACAGGGTAATCTATAATTCACCCCTCCACTTT.